One sample yielded the 20 T cell receptor beta chains listed below, sequenced in a study of OX40 agonist ivuxolimab in advanced cancers. Generated by immunoSEQ multiplex PCR, the TCRdb table keeps only in-frame clones and is missing some. Of about 84,000 clones in the sample, about nine tenths were seen once. Source: CD4+ or CD8+ T cells sorted from blood, taken in a trial of the OX40 agonist ivuxolimab. The receptors here all came from an adult with an advanced solid tumor such as melanoma, head and neck, liver or kidney cancer.

This CDR3 is CASSGPRDSYEQYF. In nucleotides, the CDR3 is TGCGCCAGCAGCGGACCCAGAGACTCCTACGAGCAGTACTTC. This chain uses TRBV5-1 with TRBJ2-7; D ambiguous. Germline CDR1 and CDR2: SGHRS and YFSETQ. V gave up 4 bases and J gave up 0 bases, with 11 bases separating them. The CDR3 is 14 residues long.

V usage is TRBV7-6 and J usage is TRBJ2-5, with a possible D match to TRBD1 (5 bases). Germline lookup yields CDR1 SGHVS and CDR2 FNYEAQ. This CDR3 has 16 residues. The V end lost 1 base, the J end lost 2 bases, and 14 bases lay between the germline ends. Written as DNA, the CDR3 is TGTGCCAGCAGCTTAGGACAGAATAAGATACAAGAGACCCAGTACTTC. Protein: CASSLGQNKIQETQYF.

The gene calls are TRBV14 and TRBJ2-2, with D possibly matching TRBD2 (5 bases). The CDR3 runs 13 residues. Germline-derived CDR1 and CDR2 are SGHDN and FVKESK. V shed 1 base and J shed 10 bases, with 10 bases lying between them. CDR3 protein: CASSQVREAELFF. The CDR3, as DNA: TGTGCCAGCAGCCAAGTTCGGGAAGCGGAGCTGTTTTTT.

Of note for this clone: A junction boundary mismatches the germline segment, possibly from a read error. The CDR3 DNA is TGCGCTAGCAGGGACTCTCGCGGGGAGCTGTTTTTT. The encoded protein is CASRDSRGELFF. The chain uses TRBV5-1 and TRBJ2-2; TRBD2 might be the D (6 bases). This CDR3 region has 12 residues. Germline loops: CDR1 SGHRS, CDR2 YFSETQ.

The V and J genes are TRBV4-2 and TRBJ2-7; 7 nucleotides match TRBD2. Germline trimming cut 5 bases from V and 4 bases from J; bases unmatched to any gene: 8. The CDR3 totals 14 residues. The germline V gene has CDR1 LGHNA and CDR2 YNFKEQ. The CDR3 is CASSVPGTTYEQYF. In nucleotides, the CDR3 is TGTGCCAGCAGCGTACCCGGGACTACTTACGAGCAGTACTTC.

The CDR3 spells CASSYSGPYSNQPQHF. For the CDR3, the DNA is TGTGCCAGCAGTTACTCTGGGCCATATAGCAATCAGCCCCAGCATTTT. V and J are TRBV6-5 and TRBJ1-5; the D is unclear. V lost 0 bases and J 0 bases, leaving 9 bases between the germline ends. CDR3 length: 16 amino acids. Looked up from germline, CDR1 is MNHEY and CDR2 is SVGAGI.

The chain joins TRBV5-1 to TRBJ1-4; D might be TRBD1 (5 bases). V lost 4 bases and J lost 3, with 13 bases in between. The CDR3 is 15 amino acids. Germline V lookup: CDR1 SGHRS, CDR2 YFSETQ. The DNA for the CDR3 is TGCGCCAGCAGCGGAGACCTGGGGGCTAATGAAAAACTGTTTTTT. Its protein product is CASSGDLGANEKLFF.

The J gene is TRBJ1-2, the V gene TRBV14; D uncertain. V gave up 1 base and J gave up 8 bases, with 11 bases separating them. The germline gives CDR1 SGHDN, CDR2 FVKESK. This CDR3 spans 13 amino acids. CDR3 residues: CASSQVVYDGYTF. The CDR3 coding sequence is TGTGCCAGCAGCCAAGTCGTCTATGACGGCTACACCTTC.

Written as DNA, the CDR3 is TGTGCCAGCAGCTTTAATCCGGGACAGCTCACAGATACGCAGTATTTT. As protein: CASSFNPGQLTDTQYF. J is TRBJ2-3 and V is TRBV9; 7 bases line up with TRBD1. Germline loops: CDR1 SGDLS, CDR2 YYNGEE. V trimming: 4 bases; J trimming: 2 bases; junction bases outside the gene matches: 10. The CDR3 is 16 amino acids.

The chain carries TRBV5-4 and TRBJ2-1; D is uncertain. Germline assignment: CDR1 SGHNT and CDR2 YYREEE (reference sequence). V lost 3 bases to trimming and J lost 0 bases, with 7 bases between them. CDR3 size: 14 residues. The CDR3 DNA sequence: TGTGCCAGCAGCTCAGGTAGCTCCTACAATGAGCAGTTCTTC. Translating gives CASSSGSSYNEQFF.

This clone was seen once. This chain links TRBV2 with TRBJ1-6; D not certain. V gave up 4 bases and J gave up 7 bases, with 14 bases separating them. The CDR3 contains 15 residues. Germline CDR1 and CDR2: SNHLY and FYNNEI. DNA for the CDR3: TGTGCCAGCAGTGGGTTCTCAACGAACAATTCACCCCTCCACTTT. It is translated as CASSGFSTNNSPLHF. Together with reference TRBV2 and TRBJ1-6, the CDR3 gives the full variable domain: EPEVTQTPSHQVTQMGQEVILRCVPISNHLYFYWYRQILGQKVEFLVSFYNNEISEKSEIFDDQFSVERPDGSNFTLKIRSTKLEDSAMYFCASSGFSTNNSPLHFGNGTRLTVT.

J is TRBJ1-5 and V is TRBV30; D uncertain. CDR3 length equals 13 residues. The germline V gene encodes CDR1 GTSNPN and CDR2 SVGIG (reference sequence). With 3 bases removed from V and 6 bases from J, the gap between germline ends came to 12 bases. The DNA of the CDR3 is TGTGCCTGGAGAGGGTCCGATTTTCAGCCCCAGCATTTT. The encoded protein is CAWRGSDFQPQHF.

The chain carries TRBV30 and TRBJ1-5; TRBD1 agrees at 7 bases. This CDR3 region has 13 residues. V lost 2 bases, J lost 4 bases, and 2 bases stayed unmatched. Germline V CDR1 and CDR2: GTSNPN, SVGIG (reference sequence). CDR3 in DNA: TGTGCCTGGAGTCCCAGGGGGAATCAGCCCCAGCATTTT. This translates into CAWSPRGNQPQHF.

The V gene is TRBV6-1, the J gene TRBJ2-2, with unresolved D. V shed 5 bases and J shed 3 bases, with 10 bases lying between them. Per germline, CDR1 MNHNS and CDR2 SASEGT. CDR3 size: 14 residues. CDR3 region: CASSTKRDTGELFF. The CDR3 DNA reads as TGTGCCAGCAGTACTAAGCGAGACACCGGGGAGCTGTTTTTT.

This clone was recorded once. This chain links TRBV9 with TRBJ2-5, with 14 bases lining up with TRBD2. With V trimmed by 3 bases and J by 5 bases, 9 bases remained unmatched. Germline V gene data show CDR1 as SGDLS and CDR2 as YYNGEE. The CDR3 length is 17 residues. The CDR3 is CASSADGLAGGRETQYF. As DNA, the CDR3 is TGTGCCAGCAGCGCTGATGGACTAGCGGGAGGTAGGGAGACCCAGTACTTC.

The chain is built from TRBV19 and TRBJ2-3; D is possibly TRBD1 or TRBD2 (5 bases each). Germline CDR1 and CDR2: LNHDA and SQIVND (reference sequence). This CDR3 spans 14 amino acids. V was cut by 5 bases and J by 5 bases, with 14 bases left in between. CDR3 nucleotide sequence: TGTGCCAGTAGTCCCATGGGGGACGGAGATACGCAGTATTTT. Its protein is CASSPMGDGDTQYF.

J is TRBJ2-3 and V is TRBV10-3, with D possibly TRBD1 on 5 matching bases. The CDR3 length is 14 residues. V shed 5 bases and J shed 3 bases, with 12 bases lying between them. CDR1 and CDR2 (germline): ENHRY, SYGVKD. CDR3 sequence: CAISQAAGTDTQYF. CDR3 sequence (DNA): TGTGCCATCAGTCAGGCGGCAGGGACAGATACGCAGTATTTT.

The chain is built from TRBV28 and TRBJ1-5; D unclear. The CDR3 runs 16 residues. V lost 4 bases and J 11 bases, leaving 24 bases between the germline ends. CDR1 is MDHEN and CDR2 is SYDVKM in the germline V gene. CDR3 nucleotide sequence: TGTGCCAGCAGTTGGGGATCCTCGGCCCCTAAAAGGTCCCAGCATTTT. As protein: CASSWGSSAPKRSQHF.

Only a few counts were recorded for this clone. CDR3 DNA sequence: TGTGCCAGCAGCTTAGGGACAGGGCGTCCTGGACTGTTTTTT. Its translation: CASSLGTGRPGLFF. This chain connects TRBV5-8 to TRBJ1-4; 9 nucleotides agree with TRBD1. The CDR3 extends over 14 amino acids. The V gene's germline CDR1 is SGHTS and CDR2 YDEGEE. V dropped 2 bases and J dropped 13; count of bases not matched to a gene: 9.

The table lists this clone with a count of one. This chain links TRBV27 with TRBJ2-7, with 9 bases that match TRBD2. CDR3 length: 16 amino acids. Trimming removed 2 bases from V and 1 base from J; junction bases left unmatched: 6. Germline loops: CDR1 MNHEY, CDR2 SMNVEV (reference sequence). For the CDR3, the DNA is TGTGCCAGCAGTTTACGCCTAGCGGGAACATCCTACGAGCAGTACTTC. Encoded protein: CASSLRLAGTSYEQYF.